These 7 T cell receptor beta chains were sequenced from one sample in a study of CD8+ T cells in alopecia areata. Treatment noted: oral pan-JAK inhibitor, 5-10 mg twice daily. The sequencing template was cDNA reverse transcribed from extracted RNA. Sequenced by immunoSEQ multiplex PCR; TCRdb stores in-frame clones only, minus some. Altogether roughly 230,000 clones are present, approximately 47% being singletons, with the ten largest covering roughly 2.6%. The input for sequencing was CD4+ T cells sorted from blood, taken at approximately week 37, from a patient treated with tofacitinib. The receptor set was obtained from a human donor with alopecia areata.

The rearrangement uses TRBV27 and TRBJ2-3; TRBD2 agrees at 10 bases. This CDR3 region has 15 residues. Germline V lookup: CDR1 MNHEY, CDR2 SMNVEV (reference sequence). The V segment lost 7 bases and the J segment 3 bases; nucleotides outside the gene matches: 7. The DNA for the CDR3 is TGTGCCAGCACTGAAGCGGGAGGGCCGACAGATACGCAGTATTTT. This codes for CASTEAGGPTDTQYF.

This clone was detected a few times. V gene TRBV9 combines with J gene TRBJ2-2, with D hard to call. Deletions cut 0 bases from V and 3 bases from J, with 12 bases between. Germline V gives CDR1 SGDLS, CDR2 YYNGEE. The CDR3 length is 16 residues. The CDR3 DNA sequence: TGTGCCAGCAGCGTAGGTCCGGGTCGGGACACCGGGGAGCTGTTTTTT. This encodes CASSVGPGRDTGELFF. Together with reference TRBV9 and TRBJ2-2, the CDR3 gives the full variable domain: DSGVTQTPKHLITATGQRVTLRCSPRSGDLSVYWYQQSLDQGLQFLIQYYNGEERAKGNILERFSAQQFPDLHSELNLSSLELGDSALYFCASSVGPGRDTGELFFGEGSRLTVL.

This chain links TRBV5-4 with TRBJ2-3; D is uncertain. Trimming stripped 4 bases from V and 3 bases from J, with 12 bases between. Germline V lookup: CDR1 SGHNT, CDR2 YYREEE (reference sequence). This CDR3 is built from 14 residues. The CDR3 DNA is TGTGCCAGCAGCCCCGGGTGGGGAACAGATACGCAGTATTTT. It yields the protein CASSPGWGTDTQYF.

V is TRBV7-2 and J is TRBJ2-1, with D possibly TRBD2 on 6 matching bases. V was shortened by 3 bases and J by 12 bases, with 12 bases between the two germline ends. The CDR3 is 12 residues long. Per the germline V gene, CDR1 is SGHTA and CDR2 is FQGNSA. The CDR3 sequence: CASSFLARRQFF. CDR3 DNA sequence: TGTGCCAGCAGCTTCCTAGCGAGAAGGCAGTTCTTC.

This clone has ten or more counts. This chain connects TRBV7-9 to TRBJ2-1; 7 nucleotides line up with TRBD1. Unmatched junction bases numbered 8, after V lost 1 base and J lost 14 bases. Germline V CDR1 and CDR2: SEHNR, FQNEAQ (reference sequence). This CDR3 is built from 13 residues. CDR3 sequence (DNA): TGTGCCAGCAGCTTAGTGAGGACAGGAGGAAAGTTCTTC. Translation gives CASSLVRTGGKFF. The entire variable domain, with the rest obtained from reference TRBV7-9 and TRBJ2-1, is as follows: DTGVSQNPRHKITKRGQNVTFRCDPISEHNRLYWYRQTLGQGPEFLTYFQNEAQLEKSRLLSDRFSAERPKGSFSTLEIQRTEQGDSAMYLCASSLVRTGGKFFGPGTRLTVL.

This chain connects TRBV25-1 to TRBJ2-7, with D perhaps TRBD2 (5 bases). Trimming pared 4 bases from V and 3 bases from J, leaving 10 bases between. The germline CDR1 and CDR2 sequences are MGHDK and SYGVNS. This CDR3 is built from 13 residues. The CDR3 DNA follows: TGTGCCAGCAGTGGAACCGGGGTCTACGAGCAGTACTTC. It encodes CASSGTGVYEQYF.

This clone was detected a few times. The chain joins TRBV18 to TRBJ2-5; D is possibly TRBD2 (6 bases). Germline CDR1 and CDR2: KGHSH and LQKENI. There are 15 residues in the CDR3. Trimming pared 3 bases from V and 2 bases from J, leaving 13 bases between. This CDR3 is CASSPLSGTQETQYF. CDR3 DNA sequence: TGTGCCAGCTCACCCCTTAGCGGAACGCAAGAGACCCAGTACTTC.